The sequence of this TCR beta chain was determined in a study of blood T cell repertoires in COVID-19. Libraries were prepared by immunoSEQ multiplex PCR; TCRdb keeps only in-frame clonotypes and omits some of them. The data hold approximately 50,000 clones, with approximately 85% observed a single time. Germline values: CDR1 SQVTM, CDR2 ANQGSEA. CDR3 length equals 18 residues. V lost 4 bases, J lost 10 bases, and 20 bases stayed unmatched. The material sequenced was peripheral blood. This chain uses TRBV29-1 with TRBJ2-1; 12 nucleotides line up with TRBD2. The sequence was obtained from a human donor in a cohort sampled during active COVID-19. Here the CDR3 reads CSVGGLVPASGRGGEQFF. The DNA of the CDR3 is TGCAGCGTTGGGGGTCTGGTCCCGGCTAGCGGGAGGGGAGGGGAGCAGTTCTTC.